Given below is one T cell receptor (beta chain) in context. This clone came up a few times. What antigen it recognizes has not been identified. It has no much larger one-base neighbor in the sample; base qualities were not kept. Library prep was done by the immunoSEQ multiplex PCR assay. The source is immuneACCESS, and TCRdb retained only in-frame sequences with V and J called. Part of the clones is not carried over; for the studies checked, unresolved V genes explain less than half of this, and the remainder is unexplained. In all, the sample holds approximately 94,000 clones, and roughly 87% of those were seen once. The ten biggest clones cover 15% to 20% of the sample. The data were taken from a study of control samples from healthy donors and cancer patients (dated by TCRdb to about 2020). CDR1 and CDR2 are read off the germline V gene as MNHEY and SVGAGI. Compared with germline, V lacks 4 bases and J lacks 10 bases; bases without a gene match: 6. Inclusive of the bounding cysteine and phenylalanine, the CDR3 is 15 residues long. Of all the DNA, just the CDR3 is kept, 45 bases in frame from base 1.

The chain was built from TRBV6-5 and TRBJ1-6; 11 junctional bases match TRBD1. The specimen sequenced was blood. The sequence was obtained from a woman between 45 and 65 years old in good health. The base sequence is TGTGCCAGCAGTTCTGGACAGGGGGCTGTATCACCCCTCCACTTT. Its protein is CASSSGQGAVSPLHF.